The 30 T cell receptor beta chains below all came from one sample that was sequenced in a study of cytomegalovirus exposure and HLA in healthy donors. Vbeta (60) and Jbeta (13) primers were used in the PCR. The table came from immunoSEQ multiplex PCR; TCRdb's copy has only in-frame clones and leaves some out. The data hold under 150,000 clones, with 50% to 65% observed a single time. The source material was PBMCs. The receptor set was obtained from a woman between 35 and 50 years old in good health and CMV-seropositive.

The chain couples TRBV7-3 to TRBJ2-2; D ambiguous. Per the germline V gene, CDR1 is SGHTA and CDR2 is FQGTGA. The CDR3 runs to 18 residues. Trimming removed 5 bases at V and 0 bases at J, with 19 bases between. CDR3 in DNA: TGTGCCAGCAGCAATCAGCCAGTGGGCCTTTCGAACACCGGGGAGCTGTTTTTT. Protein sequence: CASSNQPVGLSNTGELFF.

This clone is a singleton in its sample. The V gene is TRBV5-1, the J gene TRBJ1-2; 11 bases agree with TRBD1. Germline loops: CDR1 SGHRS, CDR2 YFSETQ. The CDR3 consists of 16 residues. V lost 0 bases and J lost 8; bases outside the gene matches: 9. CDR3 DNA sequence: TGCGCCAGCAGCTTGGGTTTAATCGGGACAGGGGGAGGCTACACCTTC. Residues: CASSLGLIGTGGGYTF. Combining the CDR3 with reference TRBV5-1 and TRBJ1-2 gives the whole variable domain KAGVTQTPRYLIKTRGQQVTLSCSPISGHRSVSWYQQTPGQGLQFLFEYFSETQRNKGNFPGRFSGRQFSNSRSEMNVSTLELGDSALYLCASSLGLIGTGGGYTFGSGTRLTVV.

V gene TRBV19 combines with J gene TRBJ2-5, with a possible D match to TRBD1 (5 bases). Trimming took 0 bases from V and 4 from J, leaving 12 bases between them. Germline CDR1 LNHDA, CDR2 SQIVND (reference sequence). The CDR3 runs to 15 residues. In DNA, the CDR3 is TGTGCCAGTAGTATAGAAAGGCAGGGCCGAGAGACCCAGTACTTC. It encodes CASSIERQGRETQYF.

This clone was picked up one time. The chain uses TRBV4-3 and TRBJ1-1; 9 nucleotides match TRBD1. The CDR3 totals 15 residues. The V and J ends lost 0 bases and 8 bases, in that order; junction bases with no gene match: 7. Germline assignment: CDR1 LGHNA and CDR2 YSLEER. CDR3 DNA: TGCGCCAGCAGCCAAGAGCGTGGGACAGGGACCGAAGCTTTCTTT. Protein: CASSQERGTGTEAFF.

The rearrangement links TRBV29-1 to TRBJ2-5, with 12 bases lining up with TRBD2. Germline-derived CDR1 and CDR2 are SQVTM and ANQGSEA. V gave up 6 bases and J gave up 5 bases; unmatched junction bases: 7. The CDR3 has 14 residues. CDR3 region: CSVVTSGSIETQYF. The DNA for the CDR3 is TGCAGCGTGGTGACTAGCGGGAGCATTGAGACCCAGTACTTC.

The V call is TRBV2, the J call TRBJ1-4, with 7 bases aligning to TRBD1. With 8 bases clipped from V and 6 bases from J, the junction kept 6 bases outside the gene matches. CDR1 and CDR2 (germline): SNHLY, FYNNEI. The CDR3 covers 13 residues. The CDR3 is CASRGGRDEKLFF. CDR3 bases: TGTGCCAGCCGAGGGGGCAGAGATGAAAAACTGTTTTTT.

The CDR3 is CASSNGLAANNEQFF. The CDR3 DNA reads TGTGCCAGCAGTAACGGACTAGCGGCTAACAATGAGCAGTTCTTC. The chain is built from TRBV6-6 and TRBJ2-1; 10 bases fit TRBD2. Germline-derived CDR1 and CDR2 are MNHNY and SVGAGI (reference sequence). Trimming cost V 5 bases and J 5 bases; bases outside gene matches: 6. CDR3 length: 15 residues.

This clone was observed a handful of times. The chain couples TRBV7-9 to TRBJ1-1; D is undetermined. This CDR3 has 15 amino acids. V was pared by 5 bases and J by 3 bases, with 16 bases between. Germline CDR1 SEHNR, CDR2 FQNEAQ (reference sequence). CDR3 protein: CASSPPGDLHTEAFF. In DNA, the CDR3 is TGTGCCAGCAGCCCACCGGGAGACCTCCACACTGAAGCTTTCTTT.

V is TRBV7-6 and J is TRBJ2-7, with TRBD1 matching over 11 bases. The length of the CDR3 is 15 residues. Germline assignment: CDR1 SGHVS and CDR2 FNYEAQ. With 3 bases clipped from V and 4 bases from J, the junction kept 5 bases outside the gene matches. The CDR3 sequence is CASSFGQGASYEQYF. As DNA, the CDR3 is TGTGCCAGCAGCTTCGGACAGGGGGCTTCTTACGAGCAGTACTTC. The full variable domain, its missing parts supplied by reference TRBV7-6 and TRBJ2-7, is GAGVSQSPRYKVTKRGQDVALRCDPISGHVSLYWYRQALGQGPEFLTYFNYEAQQDKSGLPNDRFSAERPEGSISTLTIQRTEQRDSAMYRCASSFGQGASYEQYFGPGTRLTVT.

The V call is TRBV6-4, the J call TRBJ2-3, with D possibly matching TRBD2 (5 bases). In germline, CDR1 is MRHNA, CDR2 SNTAGT. V was trimmed by 4 bases and J by 0 bases, leaving 14 bases between them. This CDR3 comprises 16 residues. CDR3 in DNA: TGTGCCAGCAGTGGCTCCCCGGGGTGGAGCACAGATACGCAGTATTTT. Its protein product is CASSGSPGWSTDTQYF.

The genes are TRBV11-2 and TRBJ1-4; 11 nucleotides match TRBD1. The CDR3 contains 13 residues. V was pared by 5 bases and J by 10 bases, with 3 bases of the junction left unmatched. Per the germline V gene, CDR1 is SGHAT and CDR2 is FQNNGV. In nucleotides, the CDR3 is TGTGCCAGCAGCGCGGACAGGGGGCGAAAACTGTTTTTT. Its protein is CASSADRGRKLFF.

The chain combines TRBV6-5 with TRBJ1-1, with 9 bases aligning to TRBD1. The J segment lost 4 bases and the V segment lost 6 bases, leaving 6 bases of the junction unmatched. This CDR3 comprises 14 residues. From germline, CDR1 is MNHEY and CDR2 SVGAGI. The CDR3 DNA sequence: TGTGCCAGCAGATGGGACAGGGTGAGCACTGAAGCTTTCTTT. Translating gives CASRWDRVSTEAFF.

The chain uses TRBV4-1 and TRBJ2-3; 13 bases map to TRBD2. Germline V CDR1 and CDR2: MGHRA, YSYEKL. This CDR3 has 20 residues. J lost 4 bases, V lost 2 bases, and 15 bases had no gene match. In DNA, the CDR3 is TGCGCCAGCAGCCAAATGTTTCCGGGACTAGCGGGAAAGAGGCCAGATACGCAGTATTTT. Translated, it gives CASSQMFPGLAGKRPDTQYF.

The V gene is TRBV6-5, the J gene TRBJ1-2; D remains ambiguous. The CDR3 contains 13 residues. Trimming pared 0 bases from V and 6 bases from J, leaving 8 bases between. The germline V gene encodes CDR1 MNHEY and CDR2 SVGAGI. DNA for the CDR3: TGTGCCAGCAGTTACTCGAGAGGGAATGGCTACACCTTC. Encoded protein: CASSYSRGNGYTF.

The rearrangement joins TRBV28 to TRBJ2-1; TRBD2 matches at 11 bases. The CDR3 length is 18 residues. With 6 bases clipped from V and 4 bases from J, the junction kept 14 bases outside the gene matches. The germline CDR1 and CDR2 sequences are MDHEN and SYDVKM. CDR3 coding DNA: TGTGCCAGCAGCCCTAAAGGGGGACTAGCGGCCCTATACAATGAGCAGTTCTTC. Encoded protein: CASSPKGGLAALYNEQFF.

The chain links TRBV19 to TRBJ1-1; a possible D gene is TRBD1 (6 bases). Germline values: CDR1 LNHDA, CDR2 SQIVND (reference sequence). The CDR3 is 12 residues long. Trimming removed 7 bases from V and 1 base from J, with 7 bases in between. The CDR3: CASNRENTEAFF. The DNA for the CDR3 is TGTGCCAGTAACAGGGAGAACACTGAAGCTTTCTTT.

This clone has just a few counts. The rearrangement links TRBV27 to TRBJ2-3; D perhaps matches TRBD2 (6 bases). CDR3 length: 15 amino acids. Germline assignment: CDR1 MNHEY and CDR2 SMNVEV (reference sequence). Deletions cut 6 bases from V and 0 bases from J, with 13 bases between. The CDR3 nucleotides read TGTGCCAGCAGGAGACTAGGTGCTAGCACAGATACGCAGTATTTT. This codes for CASRRLGASTDTQYF.

A few counts support this clone. The chain couples TRBV6-6 to TRBJ2-2; 8 nucleotides line up with TRBD2. CDR3 length: 15 residues. Losses at the gene ends were 2 bases for V and 4 bases for J; bases not matched to a gene: 3. Germline V lookup: CDR1 MNHNY, CDR2 SVGAGI (reference sequence). The CDR3 loop reads CASSYTSGGTGELFF. The CDR3 DNA reads TGTGCCAGCAGTTACACGAGCGGGGGCACCGGGGAGCTGTTTTTT.

This chain joins TRBV20-1 and TRBJ2-3; TRBD2 matches at 7 bases. The CDR3 consists of 11 residues. Per germline, CDR1 DFQATT and CDR2 SNEGSKA (reference sequence). CDR3 loop: CRAGAGDTQYF. CDR3 DNA sequence: TGCAGGGCGGGAGCGGGGGATACGCAGTATTTT.

The rearrangement uses TRBV10-3 and TRBJ2-3; the D gene is possibly TRBD1 (5 bases). This CDR3 region has 17 residues. Per germline, CDR1 ENHRY and CDR2 SYGVKD. With 2 bases removed from V and 2 bases from J, the gap between germline ends came to 17 bases. The CDR3 region is CAISEPKTVSTTDTQYF. CDR3 nucleotide sequence: TGTGCCATCAGTGAGCCGAAGACAGTTTCGACCACAGATACGCAGTATTTT.

This chain joins TRBV7-8 and TRBJ2-7; the D is unclear. CDR3 length equals 15 residues. Germline V gene data show CDR1 as SGHVS and CDR2 as FQNEAQ. The V and J ends lost 3 bases and 0 bases respectively, with 12 bases between them. The DNA of the CDR3 is TGTGCCAGCAGCTTGACTCGCCTAAGCTCCTACGAGCAGTACTTC. Its protein is CASSLTRLSSYEQYF.

The CDR3 is CASSSDRGGGYGYTF. CDR3 bases: TGTGCCAGCAGTTCGGACAGGGGGGGTGGCTATGGCTACACCTTC. J is TRBJ1-2 and V is TRBV27; TRBD1 aligns across 10 bases. The J segment lost 4 bases and the V segment lost 4 bases, leaving 6 bases of the junction unmatched. There are 15 residues in the CDR3. Germline CDR1 is MNHEY and CDR2 is SMNVEV (reference sequence).

This chain connects TRBV6-1 to TRBJ2-3; 8 nucleotides line up with TRBD2. V was pared by 6 bases and J by 1 base, with 0 bases of the junction left unmatched. From germline, CDR1 is MNHNS and CDR2 SASEGT. There are 13 residues in the CDR3. The CDR3 loop is CASRTSGTDTQYF. Written as DNA, the CDR3 is TGTGCCAGCAGGACTAGCGGCACAGATACGCAGTATTTT.

The chain recombines TRBV7-9 with TRBJ1-4; 7 bases align to TRBD1. V shed 7 bases, J shed 4 bases, and the junction held 9 bases outside the gene matches. The length of the CDR3 is 15 residues. Germline-derived CDR1 and CDR2 are SEHNR and FQNEAQ (reference sequence). The CDR3 DNA follows: TGTGCCAGCACCCTGCCTGGGACAGATAATGAAAAACTGTTTTTT. Encoded protein: CASTLPGTDNEKLFF.

V gene TRBV28 combines with J gene TRBJ1-4; the D gene is possibly TRBD1 (6 bases). The CDR3 is 15 amino acids. V was shortened by 0 bases and J by 5 bases, with 10 bases between the two germline ends. CDR1 is MDHEN, CDR2 SYDVKM, per germline. The CDR3 spells CASSLWDSRNEKLFF. The CDR3 nucleotides read TGTGCCAGCAGTTTATGGGACAGTAGGAATGAAAAACTGTTTTTT. Using reference TRBV28 and TRBJ1-4 for the parts outside the CDR3, the full variable domain is DVKVTQSSRYLVKRTGEKVFLECVQDMDHENMFWYRQDPGLGLRLIYFSYDVKMKEKGDIPEGYSVSREKKERFSLILESASTNQTSMYLCASSLWDSRNEKLFFGSGTQLSVL.

The J gene is TRBJ2-5, the V gene TRBV7-2; 9 bases are shared with TRBD2. The CDR3 length is 18 residues. V shed 3 bases, J shed 1 base, and the junction held 12 bases outside the gene matches. CDR1 is SGHTA, CDR2 FQGNSA, per germline. CDR3 loop: CASSFAAGGGTLQETQYF. As DNA, the CDR3 is TGTGCCAGCAGCTTTGCGGCGGGAGGGGGCACACTCCAAGAGACCCAGTACTTC. Full variable domain (missing parts from reference TRBV7-2 and TRBJ2-5): GAGVSQSPSNKVTEKGKDVELRCDPISGHTALYWYRQSLGQGLEFLIYFQGNSAPDKSGLPSDRFSAERTGGSVSTLTIQRTQQEDSAVYLCASSFAAGGGTLQETQYFGPGTRLLVL.

The chain employs TRBV2 and TRBJ1-3; D remains ambiguous. With 4 bases removed from V and 4 bases from J, the gap between germline ends came to 8 bases. The CDR3 runs 13 residues. The germline CDR1 and CDR2 sequences are SNHLY and FYNNEI. The CDR3 sequence is CASSGGGGNTIYF. The CDR3 bases are TGTGCCAGCAGTGGGGGAGGAGGAAACACCATATATTTT.

The chain uses TRBV7-9 and TRBJ2-5; 7 bases match TRBD2. CDR3 length equals 14 residues. V dropped 0 bases and J dropped 5; count of bases not matched to a gene: 3. The germline gives CDR1 SEHNR, CDR2 FQNEAQ (reference sequence). Here the CDR3 DNA reads TGTGCCAGCAGCTTAGCGATCGGGGGGGAGACCCAGTACTTC. Protein sequence: CASSLAIGGETQYF.

The chain carries TRBV19 and TRBJ2-2, with 8 nucleotides matching TRBD2. The trim removed 7 bases at V and 2 bases at J, leaving 6 bases unmatched. This CDR3 spans 15 amino acids. Germline values: CDR1 LNHDA, CDR2 SQIVND (reference sequence). CDR3 sequence: CASKNGGVNTGELFF. The CDR3 nucleotides are TGTGCCAGTAAAAACGGGGGGGTTAACACCGGGGAGCTGTTTTTT.

This chain connects TRBV19 to TRBJ1-2; no clear D. Per the germline V gene, CDR1 is LNHDA and CDR2 is SQIVND (reference sequence). This CDR3 has 14 residues. The V end lost 10 bases, the J end lost 5 bases, and 20 bases lay between the germline ends. The DNA of the CDR3 is TGTGCCACCCGCCTGGCGGGAGTAGGATATGGCTACACCTTC. Translating gives CATRLAGVGYGYTF.